Reported below is one T cell receptor beta chain. The antigen remains unidentified. The sample originates from a study of identical twins. Whole-study results and caveats: Zero-insertion analyses might be partly confounded by invariant T cells like MAIT and iNKT. Cord blood's abundant beta clonotypes had fewer insertions, unlike memory repertoires. Sharing of beta out-of-frame sequences by twins showed a weaker excess. It was out-of-frame TCR alpha sharing in monozygotic twins that models underestimated.

V was pared by 2 bases and J by 6 bases, with 7 bases of the junction left unmatched. CDR1 SGHRS and CDR2 YFSETQ come from the germline V gene. The CDR3 runs to 17 residues. TCRdb reprocessed the 5' RACE reads with MiXCR, giving one entry per CDR3 protein. The sample includes 510,000 or so distinct CDR3 sequences, 13% to 15% of them seen just once. The same sample was also used in a study of yellow fever vaccine responses in identical twins.

Input material: CD4+ T cells sorted from blood. The origin of this receptor is a woman in her late teens or twenties in good health. V gene TRBV5-1 combines with J gene TRBJ2-2; 13 bases agree with TRBD2. CDR3 loop: CASSFALAGGPAGELFF. CDR3 sequence (DNA): TGCGCCAGCAGCTTTGCACTAGCGGGGGGGCCAGCCGGGGAGCTGTTTTTT.